This is a list of T cell receptor beta chains from one sample in a study of T cells in tuberculosis. Data came from immunoSEQ multiplex PCR; TCRdb stores just in-frame clones and leaves some out. The table lists tens of thousands of clones, 80% to 95% of them singletons. The sequencing input was PBMCs. These TCRs come from a donor aged 10-29 years with latent tuberculosis or without tuberculosis infection. Some clones in this sample may be carry-over from other donors' samples. Each CDR3 is given with its conserved first and last residue. D genes are given only for firm matches. Expanded clones are given a class, and other clones once, few, many or no size at all.

cdr3_length	d_call	v_call	j_call	clone_size	cdr3_nt	cdr3_aa
13	-	TRBV7-9	TRBJ1-2	-	TGTGCCAGCAGCTTAGAGTCCAAGGGGGGCTACACCTTC	CASSLESKGGYTF
12	-	TRBV7-9	TRBJ1-1	few	TGTGCCAGCAGTTCAGGGAGGACTGAAGCTTTCTTT	CASSSGRTEAFF
14	-	TRBV6-5	TRBJ1-5	-	TGTGCCAGCAGATTCTTCAGGGTCAATCAGCCCCAGCATTTT	CASRFFRVNQPQHF
15	TRBD1	TRBV29-1	TRBJ1-2	-	TGCAGCGTTCACTCCGGACAGGGGGCTAACTATGGCTACACCTTC	CSVHSGQGANYGYTF
13	-	TRBV6-5	TRBJ2-7	-	TGTGCCAGCAGTTACCGGGTGTTCAACGAGCAGTACTTC	CASSYRVFNEQYF
11	-	TRBV5-6	TRBJ2-4	-	TGTGCCAGCAGCTCCCAGGGGTCGGAGTACTTC	CASSSQGSEYF
14	-	TRBV5-6	TRBJ1-1	-	TGTGCCAGCAGCCGGGGCGGGGGACGGACTGAAGCTTTCTTT	CASSRGGGRTEAFF
14	-	TRBV6-6	TRBJ2-7	-	TGTGCCAGCATTCTAGGGGCCTCCTCCTACGAGCAGTACTTC	CASILGASSYEQYF
9	-	TRBV10-3	TRBJ1-2	-	TGTGCCATCAAGGAGGGCTACACCTTC	CAIKEGYTF
13	-	TRBV11-3	TRBJ2-1	-	TGTGCCAGCAGCGGTGACTTTGACAATGAGCAGTTCTTC	CASSGDFDNEQFF
13	TRBD1	TRBV6-1	TRBJ1-2	-	TGTGCCAGCAGTTGGACAGGGAACTATGGCTACACCTTC	CASSWTGNYGYTF
16	TRBD2	TRBV7-9	TRBJ2-7	-	TGTGCCAGCAGCCCTCGGACTAGCGGGTTCTCCTACGAGCAGTACTTC	CASSPRTSGFSYEQYF
16	TRBD1	TRBV4-2	TRBJ1-4	-	TGTGCCAGCAGCCAGGGACTGGACAGGGGGATTCTGGAACTGTTTTTT	CASSQGLDRGILELFF
16	TRBD1	TRBV15	TRBJ2-7	-	TGTGCCACCAGCCCTACAGGGGGCGCCTCCTCCTACGAGCAGTACTTC	CATSPTGGASSYEQYF
14	TRBD1	TRBV5-4	TRBJ1-2	-	TGTGCCAGCAGCTTTAACAGGGGGCAGGAGGGCTACACCTTC	CASSFNRGQEGYTF
15	TRBD1	TRBV7-8	TRBJ1-1	-	TGTGCCAGCAGCCCCCGGACAGGGGGCGACACTGAAGCTTTCTTT	CASSPRTGGDTEAFF
12	-	TRBV2	TRBJ2-7	-	TGTGCCAGCAAGGTGGCAGGGGACGAGCAGTACTTC	CASKVAGDEQYF
16	-	TRBV25-1	TRBJ1-4	-	TGTGCCAGCAGTGAATCGGGTGGGGCCAGGGGTGAAAAACTGTTTTTT	CASSESGGARGEKLFF
14	-	TRBV15	TRBJ1-1	-	TGTGCCACCAGCCGTTACTCATCGAACACTGAAGCTTTCTTT	CATSRYSSNTEAFF
16	-	TRBV27	TRBJ2-3	-	TGTGCCAGCAGTTTATCCGGAGGCCCCCGCACAGATACGCAGTATTTT	CASSLSGGPRTDTQYF
15	TRBD1	TRBV27	TRBJ2-2	-	TGTGCCAGCAGTTTATCAAGGGGGCCGATCGGGGAGCTGTTTTTT	CASSLSRGPIGELFF
15	-	TRBV4-1	TRBJ2-6	-	TGCGCCAGCAGCCAACCAGGGACTGGAGGCAACGTCCTGACTTTC	CASSQPGTGGNVLTF